This T cell receptor (beta chain) stems from a study of post-analysis software for immune sequencing data. Across the study: The courses of disease that were included comprised relapsing-remitting, secondary progressive and progressive-relapsing multiple sclerosis. Study-wide results and limits: Patients with multiple sclerosis recorded significantly lower normalized Chao1 diversity than controls, the study found. Patients used roughly five TRBV segments, including TRBV5-6, TRBV5-1 and TRBV20-1, more often than controls.

CDR1 SGHVS and CDR2 FQNEAQ come from the germline V gene. This CDR3 contains 14 residues. The V and J ends lost 5 bases and 6 bases respectively, with 15 bases between them. Of note for this clonotype: Antigen: not known.

Each TCR beta cDNA library carried unique molecular identifiers. Input of about 0.9 to 10 million T cells yielded around 500,000 cDNA molecules. TCRdb ran MiXCR on the PCR reads and lists one entry per CDR3 protein. The repertoire has more than 450,000 distinct CDR3 sequences, 44% of them found once; the top ten carry more than 1.5%. This chain links TRBV7-8 with TRBJ2-3, with D perhaps TRBD1 or TRBD2 (5 bases each). The TCR sequence derives from a girl between 10 and 17 years old with multiple sclerosis. Specimen: blood. The CDR3 region has the DNA TGTGCCAGCAGCCTGGGACCCCTCCAGGATACGCAGTATTTT. Its protein product is CASSLGPLQDTQYF.